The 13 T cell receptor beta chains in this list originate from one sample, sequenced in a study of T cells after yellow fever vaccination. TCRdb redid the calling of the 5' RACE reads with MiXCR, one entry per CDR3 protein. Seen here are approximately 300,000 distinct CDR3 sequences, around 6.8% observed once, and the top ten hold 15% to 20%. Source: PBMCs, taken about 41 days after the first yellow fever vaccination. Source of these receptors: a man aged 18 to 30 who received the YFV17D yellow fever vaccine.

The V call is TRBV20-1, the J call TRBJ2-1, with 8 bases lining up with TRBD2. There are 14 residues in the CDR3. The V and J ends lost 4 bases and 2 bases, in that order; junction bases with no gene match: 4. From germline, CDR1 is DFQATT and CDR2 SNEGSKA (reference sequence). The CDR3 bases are TGCAGTGCTAAGCTCGGGGGGGCCTACAATGAGCAGTTCTTC. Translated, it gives CSAKLGGAYNEQFF.

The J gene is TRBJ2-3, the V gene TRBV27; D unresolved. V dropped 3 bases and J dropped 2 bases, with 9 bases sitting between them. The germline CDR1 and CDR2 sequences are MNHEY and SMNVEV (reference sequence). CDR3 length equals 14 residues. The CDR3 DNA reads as TGTGCCAGCAGTTTGAAACAGACCACAGATACGCAGTATTTT. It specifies CASSLKQTTDTQYF.

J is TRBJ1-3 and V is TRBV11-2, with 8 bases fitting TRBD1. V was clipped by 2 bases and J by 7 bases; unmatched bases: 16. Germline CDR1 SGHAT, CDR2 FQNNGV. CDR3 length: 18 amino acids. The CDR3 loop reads CASSLLPDRVRPWNTIYF. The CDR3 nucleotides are TGTGCCAGCAGCTTACTGCCGGACAGGGTTCGTCCTTGGAACACCATATATTTT.

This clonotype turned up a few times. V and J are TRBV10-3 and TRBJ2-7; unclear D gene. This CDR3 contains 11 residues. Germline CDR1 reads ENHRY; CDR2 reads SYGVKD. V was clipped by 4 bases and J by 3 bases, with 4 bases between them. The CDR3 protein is CAISGHYEQYF. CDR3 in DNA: TGTGCCATCAGTGGCCACTACGAGCAGTACTTC.

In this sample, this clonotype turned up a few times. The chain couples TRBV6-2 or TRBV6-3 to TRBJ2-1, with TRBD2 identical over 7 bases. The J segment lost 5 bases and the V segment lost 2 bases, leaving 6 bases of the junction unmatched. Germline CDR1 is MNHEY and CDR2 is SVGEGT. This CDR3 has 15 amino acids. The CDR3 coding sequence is TGTGCCAGCAGTTACCCAGCTAGCGGACACAATGAGCAGTTCTTC. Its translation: CASSYPASGHNEQFF.

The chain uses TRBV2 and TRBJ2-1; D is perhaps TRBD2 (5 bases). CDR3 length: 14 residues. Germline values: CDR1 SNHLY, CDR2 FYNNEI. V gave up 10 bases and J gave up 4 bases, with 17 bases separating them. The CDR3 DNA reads TGTGCCAACAGACTACCGGGCCTATACAATGAGCAGTTCTTC. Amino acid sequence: CANRLPGLYNEQFF.

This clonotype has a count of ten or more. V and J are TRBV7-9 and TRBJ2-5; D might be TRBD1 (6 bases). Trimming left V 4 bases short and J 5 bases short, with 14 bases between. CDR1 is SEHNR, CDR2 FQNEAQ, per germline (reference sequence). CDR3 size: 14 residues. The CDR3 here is CASSWSSGAETQYF. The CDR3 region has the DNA TGTGCCAGCAGCTGGTCCTCAGGGGCGGAGACCCAGTACTTC.

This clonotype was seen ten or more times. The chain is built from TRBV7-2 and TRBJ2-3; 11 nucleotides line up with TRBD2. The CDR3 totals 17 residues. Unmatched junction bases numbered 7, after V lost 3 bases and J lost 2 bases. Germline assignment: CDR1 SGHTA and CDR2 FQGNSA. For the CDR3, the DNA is TGTGCCAGCAGCTTCCCGACTAGCGGGAAAACCACAGATACGCAGTATTTT. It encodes CASSFPTSGKTTDTQYF.

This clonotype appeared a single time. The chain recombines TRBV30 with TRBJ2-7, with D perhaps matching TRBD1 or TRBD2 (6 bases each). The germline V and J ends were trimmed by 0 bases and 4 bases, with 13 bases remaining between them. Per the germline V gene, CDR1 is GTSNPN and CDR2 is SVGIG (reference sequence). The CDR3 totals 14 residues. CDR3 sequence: CAWSVGRTEYEQYF. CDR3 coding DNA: TGTGCCTGGAGTGTAGGGAGGACAGAGTACGAGCAGTACTTC.

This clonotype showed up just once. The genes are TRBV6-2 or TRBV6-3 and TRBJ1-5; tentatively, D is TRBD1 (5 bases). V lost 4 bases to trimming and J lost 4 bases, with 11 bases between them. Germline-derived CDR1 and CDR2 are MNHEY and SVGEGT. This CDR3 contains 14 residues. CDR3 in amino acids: CASSWGGANQPQHF. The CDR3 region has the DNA TGTGCCAGCAGTTGGGGAGGGGCGAATCAGCCCCAGCATTTT.

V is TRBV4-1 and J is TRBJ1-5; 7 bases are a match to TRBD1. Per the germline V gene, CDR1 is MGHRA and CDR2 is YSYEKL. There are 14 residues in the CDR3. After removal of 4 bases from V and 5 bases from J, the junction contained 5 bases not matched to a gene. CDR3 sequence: CASSRGTDHQPQHF. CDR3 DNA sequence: TGCGCCAGCAGCCGAGGGACAGATCATCAGCCCCAGCATTTT.

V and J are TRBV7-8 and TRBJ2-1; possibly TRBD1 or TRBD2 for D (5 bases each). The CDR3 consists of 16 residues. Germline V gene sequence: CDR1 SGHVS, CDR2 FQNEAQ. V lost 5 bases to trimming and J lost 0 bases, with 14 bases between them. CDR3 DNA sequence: TGTGCCAGCAGCCCGGGGCTCTTGTGCTCCTACAATGAGCAGTTCTTC. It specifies CASSPGLLCSYNEQFF. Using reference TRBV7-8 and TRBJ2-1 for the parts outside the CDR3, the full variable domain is GAGVSQSPRYKVAKRGQDVALRCDPISGHVSLFWYQQALGQGPEFLTYFQNEAQLDKSGLPSDRFFAERPEGSVSTLKIQRTQQEDSAVYLCASSPGLLCSYNEQFFGPGTRLTVL.

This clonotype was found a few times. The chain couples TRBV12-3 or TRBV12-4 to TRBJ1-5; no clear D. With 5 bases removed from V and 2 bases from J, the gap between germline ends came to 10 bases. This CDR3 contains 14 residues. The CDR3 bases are TGTGCCAGCAGTACGGACGGCCGCAATCAGCCCCAGCATTTT. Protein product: CASSTDGRNQPQHF.